Below, 13 T cell receptor beta chains from the same sample are listed, as sequenced in a study of cytotoxic CD8 clonotypes in ibrutinib-treated CLL. Here immunoSEQ multiplex PCR was the method, and the copy in TCRdb shows in-frame clones only, minus some. The sample holds 5,500 to 7,500 clones, approximately 72% seen once. The specimen comprised PBMCs, sampled before ibrutinib treatment. The receptors derive from a human donor with chronic lymphocytic leukemia.

There are a few counts of this clone. The chain joins TRBV7-9 to TRBJ1-2; D not resolved. This CDR3 is built from 15 residues. Trimming took off 5 bases at V and 3 bases at J, with 16 bases between the two ends. Germline V gives CDR1 SEHNR, CDR2 FQNEAQ (reference sequence). In DNA, the CDR3 is TGTGCCAGCAGCCCAGGAGGGCTTACAGACTATGGCTACACCTTC. Protein product: CASSPGGLTDYGYTF.

The CDR3 DNA sequence: TGTGCCAGCAGCCCACCCTTTGCGGGAGGGAATAAGGGGCAGTTCTTC. Amino acid sequence: CASSPPFAGGNKGQFF. V usage is TRBV9 and J usage is TRBJ2-1; 9 bases fit TRBD2. Germline V gene lookup returns CDR1 SGDLS and CDR2 YYNGEE. The junction had 17 bases not matched to a gene; V was cut back by 4 bases and J by 12 bases. The CDR3 contains 16 residues.

This chain uses TRBV5-1 with TRBJ2-1; D ambiguous. Trimming took 0 bases from V and 2 from J, leaving 3 bases between them. This CDR3 region has 13 residues. Germline CDR1 is SGHRS and CDR2 is YFSETQ. The CDR3 DNA reads TGCGCCAGCAGCTTGGAGGCCTACAATGAGCAGTTCTTC. It is translated as CASSLEAYNEQFF.

V usage is TRBV21-1 and J usage is TRBJ1-5; the table's D gene call, TRBD1, was not cross checked with the DNA. TRBV21-1 is listed as a pseudogene. The CDR3 is made up of 15 amino acids. The CDR3 reads CASSILLWHHQPQHF. The DNA for the CDR3 is TGTGCCAGCAGTATCCTTTTATGGCATCATCAGCCCCAGCATTTT.

By sample share, this clone is large (0.1 to 1%). V gene TRBV28 combines with J gene TRBJ1-6, with D possibly being TRBD1 (5 bases). Trimming removed 6 bases at V and 7 bases at J, with 16 bases between. CDR3 length: 15 residues. From germline, CDR1 is MDHEN and CDR2 SYDVKM. The CDR3 spells CASSSTRGSNSPLHF. The CDR3 DNA is TGTGCCAGCAGCTCTACTAGGGGCTCCAATTCACCCCTCCACTTT.

V usage is TRBV19 and J usage is TRBJ2-7, with D possibly TRBD2 on 6 matching bases. This CDR3 region has 13 residues. CDR1 is LNHDA, CDR2 SQIVND, per germline (reference sequence). V was pared by 3 bases and J by 6 bases, with 12 bases between. CDR3 coding DNA: TGTGCCAGTAGTATGGGCGGGACGCGCGAGCAGTACTTC. Its translation: CASSMGGTREQYF. The variable domain in full, with the rest retrieved from reference TRBV19 and TRBJ2-7, is DGGITQSPKYLFRKEGQNVTLSCEQNLNHDAMYWYRQDPGQGLRLIYYSQIVNDFQKGDIAEGYSVSREKKESFPLTVTSAQKNPTAFYLCASSMGGTREQYFGPGTRLTVT.

The V gene is TRBV11-2, the J gene TRBJ1-2; D possibly corresponds to TRBD1 (6 bases). V lost 5 bases, J lost 4 bases, and 8 bases lay in between. This CDR3 is built from 12 residues. Germline CDR1 reads SGHAT; CDR2 reads FQNNGV. The CDR3 DNA reads as TGTGCCAGCAGCGCACAGGGCTATGGCTACACCTTC. Translating gives CASSAQGYGYTF. The whole variable domain, filled in from reference TRBV11-2 and TRBJ1-2, reads EAGVAQSPRYKIIEKRQSVAFWCNPISGHATLYWYQQILGQGPKLLIQFQNNGVVDDSQLPKDRFSAERLKGVDSTLKIQPAKLEDSAVYLCASSAQGYGYTFGSGTRLTVV.

This chain links TRBV6-5 with TRBJ1-6, with D unclear. CDR1 and CDR2 from the germline V gene are MNHEY and SVGAGI. Trimming pared 4 bases from V and 9 bases from J, leaving 16 bases between. This CDR3 is built from 15 residues. Here the CDR3 DNA reads TGTGCCAGCAGTTCCCTTCGCGGGGTTGGTTCACCCCTCCACTTT. Translation: CASSSLRGVGSPLHF.

This clone was detected a few times. The rearrangement uses TRBV28 and TRBJ1-6; maybe TRBD1 (5 bases). V lost 6 bases and J 9 bases, leaving 15 bases between the germline ends. Germline V CDR1 and CDR2: MDHEN, SYDVKM. The CDR3 totals 14 residues. The chain's CDR3 is CASSPKGISSPLHF. CDR3 coding DNA: TGTGCCAGCAGCCCTAAGGGGATAAGTTCACCCCTCCACTTT.

In DNA, the CDR3 is TGTGCCAGCAGCCACCCTGGGAGGGGTGGGTACAATGAGCAGTTCTTC. This codes for CASSHPGRGGYNEQFF. The chain has TRBV11-1 and TRBJ2-1, with TRBD2 identical over 7 bases. Germline lookup yields CDR1 SGHAT and CDR2 FQDESV (reference sequence). CDR3 size: 16 residues. V lost 5 bases and J lost 4; bases outside the gene matches: 11.

Here the CDR3 reads CASSQGGREGSYEQYF. The CDR3 DNA follows: TGTGCCAGCAGCCAAGGGGGGCGGGAGGGCTCCTACGAGCAGTACTTC. The genes are TRBV4-2 and TRBJ2-7; 9 bases are shared with TRBD2. This CDR3 is 16 amino acids long. V lost 1 base to trimming and J lost 0 bases; unmatched junction nucleotides: 4. The V gene's germline CDR1 is LGHNA and CDR2 YNFKEQ.

V is TRBV5-5 and J is TRBJ1-5, with D maybe TRBD1 (5 bases). CDR1 and CDR2 from the germline V gene are SGHKS and YYEKEE (reference sequence). With 0 bases removed from V and 7 bases from J, the gap between germline ends came to 8 bases. This CDR3 region has 13 residues. As DNA, the CDR3 is TGTGCCAGCAGCTTGGACAGGTCACAGCCCCAGCATTTT. This sequence encodes CASSLDRSQPQHF.

The DNA for the CDR3 is TGTGCCAGCAGCAAAGCTGCTAGCGGGAGCCACTACGAGCAGTACTTC. It translates to CASSKAASGSHYEQYF. The chain is built from TRBV21-1 and TRBJ2-7; TRBD2, the table's D call, lacks a check against the DNA. TRBV21-1 is tagged as a pseudogene. The CDR3 loop spans 16 amino acids.